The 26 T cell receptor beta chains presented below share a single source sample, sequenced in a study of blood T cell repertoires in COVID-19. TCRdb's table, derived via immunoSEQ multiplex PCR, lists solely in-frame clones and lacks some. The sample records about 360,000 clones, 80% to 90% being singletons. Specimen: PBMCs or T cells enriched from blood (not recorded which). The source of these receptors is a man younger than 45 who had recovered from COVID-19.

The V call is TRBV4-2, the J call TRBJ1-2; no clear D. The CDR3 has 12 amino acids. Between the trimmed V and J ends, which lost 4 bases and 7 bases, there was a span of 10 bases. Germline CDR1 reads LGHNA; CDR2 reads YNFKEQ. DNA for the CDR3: TGTGCCAGCAGCCCACTAACGGGTGGCTACACCTTC. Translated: CASSPLTGGYTF.

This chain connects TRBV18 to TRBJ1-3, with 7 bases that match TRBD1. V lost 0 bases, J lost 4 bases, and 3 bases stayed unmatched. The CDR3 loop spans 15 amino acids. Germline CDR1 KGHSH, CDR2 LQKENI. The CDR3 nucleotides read TGTGCCAGCTCACCACCGGGACAGCCAGGAAACACCATATATTTT. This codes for CASSPPGQPGNTIYF.

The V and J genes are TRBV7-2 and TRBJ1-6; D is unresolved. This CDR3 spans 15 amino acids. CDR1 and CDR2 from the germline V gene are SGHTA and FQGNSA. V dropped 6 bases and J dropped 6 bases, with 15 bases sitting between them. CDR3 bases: TGTGCCAGCAGAGCAGGCGGGCAAGTTAATTCACCCCTCCACTTT. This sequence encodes CASRAGGQVNSPLHF.

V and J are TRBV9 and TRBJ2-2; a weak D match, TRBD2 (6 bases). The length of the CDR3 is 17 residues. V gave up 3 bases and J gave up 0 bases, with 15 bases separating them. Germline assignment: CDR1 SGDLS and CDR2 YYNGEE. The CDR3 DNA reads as TGTGCCAGCAGCGGAGCGGGTTGGGGAGCGAACACCGGGGAGCTGTTTTTT. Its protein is CASSGAGWGANTGELFF.

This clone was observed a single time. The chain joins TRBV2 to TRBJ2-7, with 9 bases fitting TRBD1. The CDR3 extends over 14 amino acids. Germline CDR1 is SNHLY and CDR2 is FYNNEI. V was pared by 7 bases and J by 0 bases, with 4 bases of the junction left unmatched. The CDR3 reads CASMDRGNSYEQYF. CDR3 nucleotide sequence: TGTGCCAGCATGGACAGGGGCAACTCCTACGAGCAGTACTTC.

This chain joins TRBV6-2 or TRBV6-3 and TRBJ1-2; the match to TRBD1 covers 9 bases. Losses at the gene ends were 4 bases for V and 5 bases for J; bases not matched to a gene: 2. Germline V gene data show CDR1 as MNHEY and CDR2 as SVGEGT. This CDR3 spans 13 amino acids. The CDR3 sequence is CASSSQGAYGYTF. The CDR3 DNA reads TGTGCCAGCAGTTCACAGGGGGCTTATGGCTACACCTTC.

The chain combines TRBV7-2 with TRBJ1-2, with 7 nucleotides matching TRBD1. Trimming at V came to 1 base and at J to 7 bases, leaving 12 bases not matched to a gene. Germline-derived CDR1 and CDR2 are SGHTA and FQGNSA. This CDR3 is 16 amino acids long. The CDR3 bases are TGTGCCAGCAGCTTAGGGGGCCAGGGGGGAAAGGGTGGCTACACCTTC. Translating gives CASSLGGQGGKGGYTF.

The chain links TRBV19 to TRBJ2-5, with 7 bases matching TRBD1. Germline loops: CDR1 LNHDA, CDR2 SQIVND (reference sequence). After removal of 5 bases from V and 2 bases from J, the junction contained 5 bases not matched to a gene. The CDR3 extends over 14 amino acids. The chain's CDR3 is CASSSPGQQETQYF. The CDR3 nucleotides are TGTGCCAGTAGTTCCCCGGGACAGCAAGAGACCCAGTACTTC.

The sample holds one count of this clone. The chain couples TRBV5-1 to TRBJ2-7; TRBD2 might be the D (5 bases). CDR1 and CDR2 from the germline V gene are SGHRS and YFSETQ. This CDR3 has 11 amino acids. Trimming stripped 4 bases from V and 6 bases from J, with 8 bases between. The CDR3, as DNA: TGCGCCAGCAGCAGAAGCGGCGAGCAGTACTTC. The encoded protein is CASSRSGEQYF.

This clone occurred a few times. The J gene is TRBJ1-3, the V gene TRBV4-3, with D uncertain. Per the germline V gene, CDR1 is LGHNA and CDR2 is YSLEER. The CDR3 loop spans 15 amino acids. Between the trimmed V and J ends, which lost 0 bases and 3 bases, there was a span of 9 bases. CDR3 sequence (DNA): TGCGCCAGCAGCCAAGACCCCGGGGTTGGAAACACCATATATTTT. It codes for CASSQDPGVGNTIYF.

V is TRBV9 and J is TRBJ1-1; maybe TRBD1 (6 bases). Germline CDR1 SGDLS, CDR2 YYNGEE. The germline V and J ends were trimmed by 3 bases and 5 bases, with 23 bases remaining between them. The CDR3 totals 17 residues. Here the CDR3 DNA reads TGTGCCAGCAGCGCCGGTAGAAATACAGGGAGAAAAACTGAAGCTTTCTTT. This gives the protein CASSAGRNTGRKTEAFF. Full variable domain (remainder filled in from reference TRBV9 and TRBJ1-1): DSGVTQTPKHLITATGQRVTLRCSPRSGDLSVYWYQQSLDQGLQFLIQYYNGEERAKGNILERFSAQQFPDLHSELNLSSLELGDSALYFCASSAGRNTGRKTEAFFGQGTRLTVV.

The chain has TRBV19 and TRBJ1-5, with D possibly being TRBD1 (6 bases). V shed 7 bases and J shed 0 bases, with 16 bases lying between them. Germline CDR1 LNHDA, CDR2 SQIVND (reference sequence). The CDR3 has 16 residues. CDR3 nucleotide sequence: TGTGCCAGTACCCTCAGTGGGACAACTAGCAATCAGCCCCAGCATTTT. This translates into CASTLSGTTSNQPQHF. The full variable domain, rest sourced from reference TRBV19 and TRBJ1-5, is DGGITQSPKYLFRKEGQNVTLSCEQNLNHDAMYWYRQDPGQGLRLIYYSQIVNDFQKGDIAEGYSVSREKKESFPLTVTSAQKNPTAFYLCASTLSGTTSNQPQHFGDGTRLSIL.

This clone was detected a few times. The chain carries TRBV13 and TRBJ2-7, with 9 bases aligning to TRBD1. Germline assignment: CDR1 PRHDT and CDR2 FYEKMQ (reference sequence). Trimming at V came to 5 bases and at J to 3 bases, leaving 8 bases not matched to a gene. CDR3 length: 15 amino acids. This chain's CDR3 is CASSRRTGANYEQYF. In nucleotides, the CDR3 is TGTGCCAGCAGCCGACGGACAGGGGCGAACTACGAGCAGTACTTC.

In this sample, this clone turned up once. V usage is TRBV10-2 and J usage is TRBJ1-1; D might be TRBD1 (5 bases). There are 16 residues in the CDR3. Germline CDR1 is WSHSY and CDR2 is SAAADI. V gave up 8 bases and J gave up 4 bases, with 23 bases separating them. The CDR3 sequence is CASVGGTAIRITEAFF. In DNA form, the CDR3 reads TGCGCCAGCGTGGGGGGAACAGCCATCAGGATCACTGAAGCTTTCTTT.

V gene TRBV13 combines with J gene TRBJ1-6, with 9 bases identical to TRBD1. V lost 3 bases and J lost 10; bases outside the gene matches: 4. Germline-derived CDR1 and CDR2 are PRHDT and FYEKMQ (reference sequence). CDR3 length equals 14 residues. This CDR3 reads CASSLGQGHSPLHF. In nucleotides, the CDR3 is TGTGCCAGCAGCTTGGGACAGGGACACTCACCCCTCCACTTT.

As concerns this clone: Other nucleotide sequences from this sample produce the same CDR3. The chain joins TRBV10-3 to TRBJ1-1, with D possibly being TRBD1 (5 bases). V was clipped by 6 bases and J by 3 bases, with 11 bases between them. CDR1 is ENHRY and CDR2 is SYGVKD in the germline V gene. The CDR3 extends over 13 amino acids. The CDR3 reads CAISQGRDTEAFF. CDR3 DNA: TGTGCCATCAGCCAGGGAAGGGACACTGAAGCTTTCTTT.

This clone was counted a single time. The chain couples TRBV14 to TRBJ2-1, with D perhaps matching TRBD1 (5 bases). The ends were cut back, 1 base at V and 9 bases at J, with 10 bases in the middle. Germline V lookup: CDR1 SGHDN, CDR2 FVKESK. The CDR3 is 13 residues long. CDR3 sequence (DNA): TGTGCCAGCAGCCAAGCAGGGCAGATTGAGCAGTTCTTC. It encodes CASSQAGQIEQFF.

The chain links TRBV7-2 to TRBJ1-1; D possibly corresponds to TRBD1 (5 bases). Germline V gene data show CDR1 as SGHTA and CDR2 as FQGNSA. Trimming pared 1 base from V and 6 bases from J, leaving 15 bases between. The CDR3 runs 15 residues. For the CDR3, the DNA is TGTGCCAGCAGCTTAGGGGGGGGAACGACTTCTGAAGCTTTCTTT. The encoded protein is CASSLGGGTTSEAFF. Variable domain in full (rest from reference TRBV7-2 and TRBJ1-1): GAGVSQSPSNKVTEKGKDVELRCDPISGHTALYWYRQSLGQGLEFLIYFQGNSAPDKSGLPSDRFSAERTGGSVSTLTIQRTQQEDSAVYLCASSLGGGTTSEAFFGQGTRLTVV.

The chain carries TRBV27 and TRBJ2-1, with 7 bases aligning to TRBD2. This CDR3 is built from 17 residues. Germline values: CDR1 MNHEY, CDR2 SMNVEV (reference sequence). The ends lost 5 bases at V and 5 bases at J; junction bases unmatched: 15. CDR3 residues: CASSPLFGTKGNNEQFF. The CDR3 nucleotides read TGTGCCAGCAGTCCCCTATTCGGGACTAAAGGGAACAATGAGCAGTTCTTC.

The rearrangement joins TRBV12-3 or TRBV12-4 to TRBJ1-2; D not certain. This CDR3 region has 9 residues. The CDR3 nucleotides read TGTCTTTGCGGGGAAGGCTACACCTTC. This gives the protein CLCGEGYTF.

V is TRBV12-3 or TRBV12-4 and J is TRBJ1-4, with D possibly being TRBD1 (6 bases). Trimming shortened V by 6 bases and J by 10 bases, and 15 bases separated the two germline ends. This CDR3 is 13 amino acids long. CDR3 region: CASSGTSVTKLFF. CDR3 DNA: TGTGCCAGCAGCGGGACATCCGTCACAAAACTGTTTTTT.

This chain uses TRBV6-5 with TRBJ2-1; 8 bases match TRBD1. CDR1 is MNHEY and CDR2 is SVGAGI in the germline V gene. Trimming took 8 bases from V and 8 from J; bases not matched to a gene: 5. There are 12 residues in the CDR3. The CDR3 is CASVGQADEQFF. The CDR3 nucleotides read TGTGCCAGCGTGGGACAGGCAGATGAGCAGTTCTTC.

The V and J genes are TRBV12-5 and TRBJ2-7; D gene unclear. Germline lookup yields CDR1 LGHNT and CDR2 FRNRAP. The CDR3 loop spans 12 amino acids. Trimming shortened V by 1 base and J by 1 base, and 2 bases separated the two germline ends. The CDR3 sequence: CASGLASYEQYF. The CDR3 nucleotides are TGTGCTAGTGGTTTGGCGTCCTACGAGCAGTACTTC.

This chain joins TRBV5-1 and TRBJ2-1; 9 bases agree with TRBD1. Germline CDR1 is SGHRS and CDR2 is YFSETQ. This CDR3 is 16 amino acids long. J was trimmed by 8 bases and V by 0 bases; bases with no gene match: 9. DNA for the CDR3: TGCGCCAGCAGCTTGGTGGGACAGGGATTGATGGATGAGCAGTTCTTC. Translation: CASSLVGQGLMDEQFF.

The CDR3 nucleotides are TGTGCCAGCTCAGAACAGGAATATAGCAATCAGCCCCAGCATTTT. Translated: CASSEQEYSNQPQHF. The V and J genes are TRBV18 and TRBJ1-5, with D perhaps matching TRBD1 (5 bases). The CDR3 has 15 residues. Germline V gene sequence: CDR1 KGHSH, CDR2 LQKENI. The germline V and J ends were trimmed by 5 bases and 0 bases, with 11 bases remaining between them.

The CDR3 DNA is TGTGCCAGCAGCAAAGCTTGGGGGACAGGGGATTCCGGGGCCAACGTCCTGACTTTC. It yields the protein CASSKAWGTGDSGANVLTF. V is TRBV21-1 and J is TRBJ2-6; the DNA was not used to check the table's D call, TRBD1. TRBV21-1 constitutes a pseudogene. This CDR3 is built from 19 residues.